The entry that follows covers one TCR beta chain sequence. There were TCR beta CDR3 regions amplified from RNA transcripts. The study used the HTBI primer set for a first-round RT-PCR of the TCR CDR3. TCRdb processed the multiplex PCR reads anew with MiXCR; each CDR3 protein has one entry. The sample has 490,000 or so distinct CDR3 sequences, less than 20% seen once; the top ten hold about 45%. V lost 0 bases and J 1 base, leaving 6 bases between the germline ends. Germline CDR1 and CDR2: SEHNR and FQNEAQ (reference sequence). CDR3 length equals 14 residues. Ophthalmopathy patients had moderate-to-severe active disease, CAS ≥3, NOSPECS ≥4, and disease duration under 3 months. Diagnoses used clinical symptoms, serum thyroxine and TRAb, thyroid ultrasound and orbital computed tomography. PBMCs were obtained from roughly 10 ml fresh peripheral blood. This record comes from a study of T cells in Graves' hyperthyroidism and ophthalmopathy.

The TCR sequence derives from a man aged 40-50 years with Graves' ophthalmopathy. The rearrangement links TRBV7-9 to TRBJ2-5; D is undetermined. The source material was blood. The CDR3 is CASSLASIQETQYF. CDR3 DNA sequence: TGTGCCAGCAGCTTAGCGTCAATCCAAGAGACCCAGTACTTC.